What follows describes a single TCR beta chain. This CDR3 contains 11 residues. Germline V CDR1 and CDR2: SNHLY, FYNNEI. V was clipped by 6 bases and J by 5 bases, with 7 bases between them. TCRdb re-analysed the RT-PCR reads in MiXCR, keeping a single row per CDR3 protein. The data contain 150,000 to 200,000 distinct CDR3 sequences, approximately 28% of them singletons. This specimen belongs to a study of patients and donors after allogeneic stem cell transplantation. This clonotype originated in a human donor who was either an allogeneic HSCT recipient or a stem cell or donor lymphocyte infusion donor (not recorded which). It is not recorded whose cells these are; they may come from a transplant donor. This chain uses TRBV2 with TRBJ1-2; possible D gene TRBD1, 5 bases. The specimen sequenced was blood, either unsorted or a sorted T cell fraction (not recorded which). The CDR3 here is CASRAGYGYTF. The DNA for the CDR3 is TGTGCCAGCAGAGCAGGGTATGGCTACACCTTC.